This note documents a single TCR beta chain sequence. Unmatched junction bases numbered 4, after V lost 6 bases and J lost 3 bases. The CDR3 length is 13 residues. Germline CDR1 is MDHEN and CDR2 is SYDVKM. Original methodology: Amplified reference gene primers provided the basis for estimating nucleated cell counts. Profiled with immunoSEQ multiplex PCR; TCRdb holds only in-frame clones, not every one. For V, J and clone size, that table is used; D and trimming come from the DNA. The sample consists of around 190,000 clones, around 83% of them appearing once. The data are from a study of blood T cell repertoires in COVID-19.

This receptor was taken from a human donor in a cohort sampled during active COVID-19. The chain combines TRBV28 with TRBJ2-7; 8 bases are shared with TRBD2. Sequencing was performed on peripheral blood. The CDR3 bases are TGTGCCAGCAGATTAAGCGGGAGCTACGAGCAGTACTTC. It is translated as CASRLSGSYEQYF.